This T cell receptor (beta chain) was sequenced in a study of OX40 agonist ivuxolimab in advanced cancers. Whole-study context: Allowance was made for prior anti-PD-1, anti-PD-L1 or anti-CTLA-4 therapy, and 40% had some.

Findings and limits, study-wide: Also showing low normalized T-cell clonal expansion were some of the nonresponders. At 0.1 to 3.0 mg/kg, clonal expansion of CD4+ and CD8+ blood T cells had occurred by week 6.

The germline gives CDR1 LGHNA, CDR2 YSLEER. V lost 4 bases to trimming and J lost 4 bases, with 13 bases between them. This CDR3 has 14 amino acids. TCRdb's copy holds only in-frame clones and misses some; the assay was immunoSEQ multiplex PCR. The sample has roughly 100,000 clones; 92% are singletons. Worth noting for this clone: Antigen: not known.

This material consisted of CD4+ or CD8+ T cells sorted from blood, taken in a trial of the OX40 agonist ivuxolimab. The chain carries TRBV4-3 and TRBJ1-2, with D perhaps TRBD1 (6 bases). This TCR came from an adult with an advanced solid tumor such as melanoma, head and neck, liver or kidney cancer. The CDR3 DNA is TGCGCCAGCAGCCCGGGGGGGGGCCTCTATGGCTACACCTTC. Encoded protein: CASSPGGGLYGYTF.